Listed below are T cell receptor beta chains from one sample, sequenced in a study of neurological immune-mediated disorders. TCRdb used MiXCR to reprocess the 5' RACE reads, holding one entry per CDR3 protein. The repertoire holds 55,000 to 70,000 distinct CDR3 sequences, with 2.5% to 4% as singletons. The sequenced sample was PBMCs. The source of these receptors is a woman aged 45-65 years with multiple sclerosis. Each CDR3 is given with its conserved first and last residue. D genes are given only for firm matches. Some rows mark clone size as missing; the rest say once, few, many or name a class of expanded clone.

v_call: TRBV5-1
d_call: -
j_call: TRBJ1-1
clone_size: many
cdr3_length: 14
cdr3_nt: TGCGCCAGCAGCCAAAACGTCATGAACACTGAAGCTTTCTTT
cdr3_aa: CASSQNVMNTEAFF

v_call: TRBV3-1
d_call: -
j_call: TRBJ2-7
clone_size: many
cdr3_length: 12
cdr3_nt: TGTGCCAGCAGCCAAGAGCCCAACGAGCAGTACTTC
cdr3_aa: CASSQEPNEQYF

v_call: TRBV7-9
d_call: -
j_call: TRBJ1-6
clone_size: many
cdr3_length: 15
cdr3_nt: TGTGCCAGCAGCTCCTATCGGGACACTCAATCACCCCTCCACTTT
cdr3_aa: CASSSYRDTQSPLHF

v_call: TRBV27
d_call: -
j_call: TRBJ2-5
clone_size: many
cdr3_length: 12
cdr3_nt: TGTGCCAGCAGTTTTGCGGGAGAGACCCAGTACTTC
cdr3_aa: CASSFAGETQYF

v_call: TRBV20-1
d_call: TRBD2
j_call: TRBJ2-3
clone_size: many
cdr3_length: 18
cdr3_nt: TGCAGTGCCCCACAGCGGGAGGGCCTTCGTCTTAGCACAGATACGCAGTATTTT
cdr3_aa: CSAPQREGLRLSTDTQYF

v_call: TRBV11-3
d_call: TRBD2
j_call: TRBJ2-2
clone_size: many
cdr3_length: 15
cdr3_nt: TGTGCCAGCAGCCCTCCGGGGGGGAACACCGGGGAGCTGTTTTTT
cdr3_aa: CASSPPGGNTGELFF

v_call: TRBV20-1
d_call: TRBD1
j_call: TRBJ1-2
clone_size: many
cdr3_length: 14
cdr3_nt: TGCAGTGCTAGGCTTACAGGGGCAGGAGAGGGCTACACCTTC
cdr3_aa: CSARLTGAGEGYTF

v_call: TRBV5-1
d_call: -
j_call: TRBJ2-2
clone_size: many
cdr3_length: 15
cdr3_nt: TGCGCCAGCGTGGGGGCAGGACTGGACACCGGGGAGCTGTTTTTT
cdr3_aa: CASVGAGLDTGELFF

v_call: TRBV20-1
d_call: -
j_call: TRBJ2-2
clone_size: many
cdr3_length: 13
cdr3_nt: TGCAGTGCTTCTACCGACAGACCCGGGGAGCTGTTTTTT
cdr3_aa: CSASTDRPGELFF

v_call: TRBV20-1
d_call: -
j_call: TRBJ2-1
clone_size: many
cdr3_length: 16
cdr3_nt: TGCAGTGCTAGAGATCCGGAGGCCAGGTGGGACAATGAGCAGTTCTTC
cdr3_aa: CSARDPEARWDNEQFF

v_call: TRBV5-1
d_call: -
j_call: TRBJ2-5
clone_size: many
cdr3_length: 14
cdr3_nt: TGCGCCAGCAGCTCCCCCGGGAGTTTGGAGACCCAGTACTTC
cdr3_aa: CASSSPGSLETQYF

v_call: TRBV28
d_call: -
j_call: TRBJ2-1
clone_size: many
cdr3_length: 12
cdr3_nt: TGTGCCAGCAGTTCAGGACAGCCCGGGCGGTTCTTC
cdr3_aa: CASSSGQPGRFF

v_call: TRBV18
d_call: -
j_call: TRBJ2-2
clone_size: few
cdr3_length: 15
cdr3_nt: TGTGCCAGCTCACCATACACTAGTGGGACCGGGGAGCTGTTTTTT
cdr3_aa: CASSPYTSGTGELFF

v_call: TRBV4-1
d_call: -
j_call: TRBJ2-1
clone_size: many
cdr3_length: 15
cdr3_nt: TGCGCCAGCAGCCCGGGGGGCGAATCCTACAATGAGCAGTTCTTC
cdr3_aa: CASSPGGESYNEQFF

v_call: TRBV18
d_call: TRBD1
j_call: TRBJ1-1
clone_size: -
cdr3_length: 15
cdr3_nt: TGTGCCAGCTCACCTACAGGGGGTTGGGACACTGAAGCTTTCTTT
cdr3_aa: CASSPTGGWDTEAFF

v_call: TRBV19
d_call: -
j_call: TRBJ2-1
clone_size: many
cdr3_length: 13
cdr3_nt: TGTGCCAGTAGTGTTTATACGAACAATGAGCAGTTCTTC
cdr3_aa: CASSVYTNNEQFF

v_call: TRBV2
d_call: -
j_call: TRBJ2-2
clone_size: many
cdr3_length: 12
cdr3_nt: TGTGCCAGCAGCCCAGACACCGGGGAGCTGTTTTTT
cdr3_aa: CASSPDTGELFF

v_call: TRBV7-9
d_call: -
j_call: TRBJ2-3
clone_size: -
cdr3_length: 13
cdr3_nt: TGTGCCAGCAGCTCCCGCCCCACAGATACGCAGTATTTT
cdr3_aa: CASSSRPTDTQYF

v_call: TRBV5-6
d_call: -
j_call: TRBJ1-6
clone_size: many
cdr3_length: 13
cdr3_nt: TGTGCCAGCAGGGGGACGGGAGATTCACCCCTCCACTTT
cdr3_aa: CASRGTGDSPLHF

v_call: TRBV28
d_call: TRBD2
j_call: TRBJ2-1
clone_size: many
cdr3_length: 14
cdr3_nt: TGTGCCAGCACCTTAGCGGGAGTGGAGAATGAGCAGTTCTTC
cdr3_aa: CASTLAGVENEQFF

v_call: TRBV25-1
d_call: -
j_call: TRBJ1-2
clone_size: many
cdr3_length: 13
cdr3_nt: TGTGCCAGCAGTGCAGGGTTCAACTATGGCTACACCTTC
cdr3_aa: CASSAGFNYGYTF

v_call: TRBV20-1
d_call: TRBD2
j_call: TRBJ2-1
clone_size: -
cdr3_length: 14
cdr3_nt: TGCAGTGCTCCTACTAGCGGGGGATTCAATGAGCAGTTCTTC
cdr3_aa: CSAPTSGGFNEQFF

v_call: TRBV5-1
d_call: -
j_call: TRBJ1-3
clone_size: many
cdr3_length: 16
cdr3_nt: TGCGCCAGCAGCTTGCGGGAACTTAGCTCTGGAAACACCATATATTTT
cdr3_aa: CASSLRELSSGNTIYF

v_call: TRBV9
d_call: -
j_call: TRBJ2-3
clone_size: many
cdr3_length: 14
cdr3_nt: TGTGCCAGCAGCGTAGGAGGGTTCCCAGATACGCAGTATTTT
cdr3_aa: CASSVGGFPDTQYF

v_call: TRBV6-5
d_call: TRBD1
j_call: TRBJ1-1
clone_size: many
cdr3_length: 14
cdr3_nt: TGTGCCAGCAGTTCCGGACAGGGGTGGACTGAAGCTTTCTTT
cdr3_aa: CASSSGQGWTEAFF

v_call: TRBV3-1
d_call: -
j_call: TRBJ1-6
clone_size: few
cdr3_length: 13
cdr3_nt: TGTGCCAGCAGCCAGGGGTATAATTCACCCCTCCACTTT
cdr3_aa: CASSQGYNSPLHF

v_call: TRBV6-6
d_call: -
j_call: TRBJ1-4
clone_size: many
cdr3_length: 14
cdr3_nt: TGTGCCAGCAGTTACCGGAATTCGTATGAAAAACTGTTTTTT
cdr3_aa: CASSYRNSYEKLFF

v_call: TRBV18
d_call: -
j_call: TRBJ2-5
clone_size: many
cdr3_length: 15
cdr3_nt: TGTGCCAGCTCACCGAAGGGATCGGCCAAGGAAACCCAGTACTTC
cdr3_aa: CASSPKGSAKETQYF

v_call: TRBV7-2
d_call: TRBD1
j_call: TRBJ2-1
clone_size: -
cdr3_length: 14
cdr3_nt: TGTGCCAGCAGCTTAGACAGGGGGAGGAATGAGCAGTTCTTC
cdr3_aa: CASSLDRGRNEQFF

v_call: TRBV9
d_call: TRBD1
j_call: TRBJ2-5
clone_size: -
cdr3_length: 16
cdr3_nt: TGTGCCAGCAGCCCCAAAGCTAGGACAGGGGGAGAGACCCAGTACTTC
cdr3_aa: CASSPKARTGGETQYF

v_call: TRBV27
d_call: TRBD1
j_call: TRBJ1-6
clone_size: many
cdr3_length: 15
cdr3_nt: TGTGCCAGCTGGGACAGGGGATCCTATAATTCACCCCTCCACTTT
cdr3_aa: CASWDRGSYNSPLHF

v_call: TRBV12-3/TRBV12-4
d_call: TRBD1
j_call: TRBJ1-1
clone_size: many
cdr3_length: 15
cdr3_nt: TGTGCCAGCAGTTTAATATCAGGGGGCGGCACTGAAGCTTTCTTT
cdr3_aa: CASSLISGGGTEAFF

v_call: TRBV20-1
d_call: -
j_call: TRBJ2-4
clone_size: many
cdr3_length: 15
cdr3_nt: TGCAGTGGAGGGCAGGGTTCTAGGATCTTCAACATTCAGTACTTC
cdr3_aa: CSGGQGSRIFNIQYF